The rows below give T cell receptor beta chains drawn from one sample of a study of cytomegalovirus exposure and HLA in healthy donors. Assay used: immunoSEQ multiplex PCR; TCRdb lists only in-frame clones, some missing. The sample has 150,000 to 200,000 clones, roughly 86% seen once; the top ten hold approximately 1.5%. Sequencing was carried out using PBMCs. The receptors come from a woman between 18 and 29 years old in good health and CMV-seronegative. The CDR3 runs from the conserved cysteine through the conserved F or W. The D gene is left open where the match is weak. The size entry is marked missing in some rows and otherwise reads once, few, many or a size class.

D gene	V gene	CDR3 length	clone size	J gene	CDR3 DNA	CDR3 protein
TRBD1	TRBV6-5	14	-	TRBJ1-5	TGTGCCAGCAGCCCCGGGACAGGGAATCGGCCCCAGCATTTT	CASSPGTGNRPQHF
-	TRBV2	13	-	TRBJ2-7	TGTGCCAGCAGTGTGGGGCCCACCGACGAGCAGTACTTC	CASSVGPTDEQYF
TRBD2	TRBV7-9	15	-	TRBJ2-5	TGTGCCAGCAGCACCAGACTAGCTTGGGGCGAGACCCAGTACTTC	CASSTRLAWGETQYF
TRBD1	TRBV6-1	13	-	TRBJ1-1	TGTGCCAGCAGGACAGGGGGGGACACTGAAGCTTTCTTT	CASRTGGDTEAFF
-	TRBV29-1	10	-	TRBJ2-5	TGCAGCGTAACTCAAGAGACCCAGTACTTC	CSVTQETQYF
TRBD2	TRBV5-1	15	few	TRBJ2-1	TGCGCCAGCAGTGCTAGCGGGGGCTCCTACAATGAGCAGTTCTTC	CASSASGGSYNEQFF
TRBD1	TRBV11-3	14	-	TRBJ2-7	TGTGCCAGCAGCTCACAGGGGTCGAACTACGAGCAGTACTTC	CASSSQGSNYEQYF
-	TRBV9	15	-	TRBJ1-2	TGTGCCAGCAGCGCCCGCGCCGGGGGGAGCTATGGCTACACCTTC	CASSARAGGSYGYTF
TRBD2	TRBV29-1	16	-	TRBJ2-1	TGCAGCGTTGAAGATAGCGAGTCTAGCGGGGGAGGGGAGCAGTTCTTC	CSVEDSESSGGGEQFF
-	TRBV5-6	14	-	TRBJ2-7	TGTGCCAGCAGCTTAAGCGGCGGATTCTACGAGCAGTACTTC	CASSLSGGFYEQYF
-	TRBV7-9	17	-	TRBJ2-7	TGTGCCAGCAGCTTAGTATTGGGGGGGGCGCGATTGGACGAGCAGTACTTC	CASSLVLGGARLDEQYF
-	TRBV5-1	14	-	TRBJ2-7	TGCGCCAGCAGCTGGGGGGACGGAGCCTACGAGCAGTACTTC	CASSWGDGAYEQYF
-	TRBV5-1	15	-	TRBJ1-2	TGCGCCAGCAGCCAACCCGAAGGACTGGGAGGTGGCTACACCTTC	CASSQPEGLGGGYTF
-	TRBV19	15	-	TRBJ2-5	TGTGCCAGTAGTGGGTTTTCTAGGGGGCAAGAGACCCAGTACTTC	CASSGFSRGQETQYF
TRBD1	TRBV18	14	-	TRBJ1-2	TGTGCCAGCTCACGCGGACAGGGACCTTATGGCTACACCTTC	CASSRGQGPYGYTF
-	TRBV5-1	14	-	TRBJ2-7	TGCGCCAGCAGCGAGGGGGGGGGCTTGAACGAGCAGTACTTC	CASSEGGGLNEQYF
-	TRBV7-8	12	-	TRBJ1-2	TGTGCCAGCACCCGGAACCAGGGGACCTACACCTTC	CASTRNQGTYTF
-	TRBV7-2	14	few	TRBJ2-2	TGTGCCAGCAGCTTGCGTCAGGGGCAGGGGGAGCTGTTTTTT	CASSLRQGQGELFF
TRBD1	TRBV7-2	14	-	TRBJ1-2	TGTGCCAGCAGCCCGGACAGGGGGTCCTATGGCTACACCTTC	CASSPDRGSYGYTF
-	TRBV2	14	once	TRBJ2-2	TGTGCCAGCCGAGAGGGGGTCCGCACCGGGGAGCTGTTTTTT	CASREGVRTGELFF
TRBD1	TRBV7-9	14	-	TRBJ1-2	TGTGCCAGCAGCATAGGGAGGGGGCTTTATGGCTACACCTTC	CASSIGRGLYGYTF
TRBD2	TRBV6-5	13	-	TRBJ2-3	TGTGCCAGCAGTTACTCAGGACTAGCGAACCAGTATTTT	CASSYSGLANQYF
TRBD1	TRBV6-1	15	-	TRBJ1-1	TGTGCCAGCAGTGACCCAGGACAGGGCGGCACTGAAGCTTTCTTT	CASSDPGQGGTEAFF
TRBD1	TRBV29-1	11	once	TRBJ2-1	TGCATCGGAAGAGGGCGGACAGGGGAGTTCTTC	CIGRGRTGEFF
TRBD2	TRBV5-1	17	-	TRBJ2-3	TGCGCCAGCAGCGTCGTATCCGGGACTAGCGGTTCAGATACGCAGTATTTT	CASSVVSGTSGSDTQYF
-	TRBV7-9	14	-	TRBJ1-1	TGTGCCAGCAGCTTACTAGGCCCGAACACTGAAGCTTTCTTT	CASSLLGPNTEAFF
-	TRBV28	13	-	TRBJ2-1	TGTGCCAGCAGGCCGACGACAGACAATGAGCAGTTCTTC	CASRPTTDNEQFF
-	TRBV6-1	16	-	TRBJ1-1	TGTGCCAGCAGTGAAGCCAGAGGTTTAATCTACACTGAAGCTTTCTTT	CASSEARGLIYTEAFF
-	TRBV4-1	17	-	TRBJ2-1	TGCGCCAGCAGCCAAGACAACCGGGCGGGTGCACTCGGTGAGCAGTTCTTC	CASSQDNRAGALGEQFF
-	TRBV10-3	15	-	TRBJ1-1	TGTGCCATCAGTGAGCCGGGGGAGATGAACACTGAAGCTTTCTTT	CAISEPGEMNTEAFF
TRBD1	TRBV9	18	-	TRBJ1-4	TGTGCCAGCAGCGGACGGGACAGGGGGATCTCAACTAATGAAAAACTGTTTTTT	CASSGRDRGISTNEKLFF
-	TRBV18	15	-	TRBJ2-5	TGTGCCAGCTCACCACCGGGCAGGGCTCCAGAGACCCAGTACTTC	CASSPPGRAPETQYF
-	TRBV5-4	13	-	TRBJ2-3	TGTGCCAGCAGCTTGCGGGTTCCAGATACGCAGTATTTT	CASSLRVPDTQYF
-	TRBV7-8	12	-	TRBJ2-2	TGTGCCAGCAGTCGGAACACCGGGGAGCTGTTTTTT	CASSRNTGELFF
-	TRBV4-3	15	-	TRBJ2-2	TGCGCCAGCAGCCAAGATGTCAGGGACAACGGGGAGCTGTTTTTT	CASSQDVRDNGELFF